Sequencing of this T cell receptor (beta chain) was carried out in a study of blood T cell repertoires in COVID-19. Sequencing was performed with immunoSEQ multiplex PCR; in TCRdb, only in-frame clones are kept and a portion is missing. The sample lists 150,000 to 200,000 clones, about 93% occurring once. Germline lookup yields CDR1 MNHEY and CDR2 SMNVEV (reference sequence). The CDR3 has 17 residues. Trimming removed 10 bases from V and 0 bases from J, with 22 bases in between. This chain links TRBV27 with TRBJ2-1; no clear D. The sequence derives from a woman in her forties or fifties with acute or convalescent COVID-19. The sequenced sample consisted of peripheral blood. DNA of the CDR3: TGTGCCACCTCCCCCGACTTTGAGGAAAGCTCCTACAATGAGCAGTTCTTC. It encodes CATSPDFEESSYNEQFF.